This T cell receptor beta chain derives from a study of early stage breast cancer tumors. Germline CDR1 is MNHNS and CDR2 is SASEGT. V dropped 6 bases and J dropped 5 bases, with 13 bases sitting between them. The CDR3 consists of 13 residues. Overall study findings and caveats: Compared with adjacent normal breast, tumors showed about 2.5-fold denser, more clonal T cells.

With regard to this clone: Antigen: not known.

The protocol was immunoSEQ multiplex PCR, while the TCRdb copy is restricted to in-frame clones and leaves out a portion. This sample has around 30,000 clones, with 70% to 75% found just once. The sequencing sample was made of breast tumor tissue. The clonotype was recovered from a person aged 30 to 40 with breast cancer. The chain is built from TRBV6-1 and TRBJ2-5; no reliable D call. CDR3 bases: TGTGCCAGCAGCCCACCCGGCGTGGAGACCCAGTACTTC. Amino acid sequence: CASSPPGVETQYF.